Listed below are T cell receptor beta chains from one sample, sequenced in a study of neurological immune-mediated disorders. TCRdb re-called the 5' RACE reads with MiXCR, one entry per CDR3 protein. The table records tens of thousands of distinct CDR3 sequences, roughly a sixth of them present only once. The sequenced sample was PBMCs. The source of these receptors is a woman aged 40 to 50 in good health. Each CDR3 is given with its conserved first and last residue. Expanded clones get a size class; other rows say once, few or many, or leave the size out.

V	J	size	CDR3
TRBV20-1	TRBJ2-3	many	CSASPPLGGGDTTDTQYF
TRBV20-1	TRBJ1-4	many	CSARPRGLEGWEKLFF
TRBV6-4	TRBJ2-1	many	CASSDSEGHPYNEQFF
TRBV6-2/TRBV6-3	TRBJ1-2	many	CASSLNLGGYTF
TRBV11-2	TRBJ1-4	many	CASSLAQAVRDEKLFF
TRBV20-1	TRBJ2-1	many	CSARDSTSGTYNEQFF
TRBV4-3	TRBJ2-1	many	CASSQAGTSGPGEQFF
TRBV7-2	TRBJ2-5	many	CASSFDVGRQETQYF
TRBV20-1	TRBJ2-7	-	CSAGRPGVSYEQYF
TRBV4-3	TRBJ2-3	many	CASSQGGPYPTDTQYF
TRBV29-1	TRBJ1-1	few	CSGQVMNTEAFF
TRBV10-1	TRBJ2-3	-	CASSEFREDTQYF
TRBV20-1	TRBJ2-3	many	CSALGGGGALAPPTDTQYF
TRBV4-1	TRBJ1-1	many	CASSHVGGNTEAFF
TRBV7-2	TRBJ2-2	many	CASSFQGRGELFF
TRBV10-3	TRBJ2-3	many	CATSSGGGTDTQYF
TRBV27	TRBJ1-2	many	CASLSPNGYTF
TRBV6-5	TRBJ2-6	many	CASSYSRTGLSGANVLTF
TRBV7-2	TRBJ1-1	-	CASTVSQNTEAFF
TRBV20-1	TRBJ2-6	many	CSARDLQGLSGANVLTF
TRBV3-1	TRBJ2-2	many	CASSRGARTGELFF
TRBV5-1	TRBJ2-5	many	CASNRDIGGETQYF
TRBV15	TRBJ1-5	many	CATSTRTVSNQPQHF
TRBV5-1	TRBJ2-5	many	CASTDRGSETQYF
TRBV20-1	TRBJ1-1	many	CSALRQGRDTEAFF
TRBV10-3	TRBJ2-5	many	CATQDLGETQYF
TRBV7-2	TRBJ2-7	many	CASSNGAGTGGLLGYEQYF
TRBV7-6	TRBJ2-1	many	CASGPGTDSNEQFF
TRBV7-2	TRBJ1-1	many	CASSFRVSTEAFF